This T cell receptor beta chain was recovered during a study of blood T cells in healthy people across ages. A second PCR, run for roughly 7 to 12 cycles, used a sample-barcoded 5' primer plus a J-beta primer mix. TCRdb passed the 5' RACE reads through MiXCR, listing each CDR3 protein once. The table records around 1.5 million distinct CDR3 sequences, around 39% of them present only once. The ends were cut back, 5 bases at V and 3 bases at J, with 10 bases in the middle. Germline V gene data show CDR1 as SGHAT and CDR2 as FQDESV (reference sequence). The length of the CDR3 is 13 residues. Notes on the study in general: Naive T cell percentage showed a strong correlation with the diversity of TCR beta. It was held that diversity estimates obtained from one million T cells represented underestimates.

As to this clonotype: Its matching antigen is unknown.

The sequence came from a woman under 30 in good health. The chain carries TRBV11-1 and TRBJ1-2; D is ambiguous. Sequencing input: blood. CDR3 amino acids: CASSPMYDYGYTF. The CDR3 DNA reads TGTGCCAGCAGCCCGATGTATGACTATGGCTACACCTTC. The full variable domain, completed using reference TRBV11-1 and TRBJ1-2, is EAEVAQSPRYKITEKSQAVAFWCDPISGHATLYWYRQILGQGPELLVQFQDESVVDDSQLPKDRFSAERLKGVDSTLKIQPAELGDSAMYLCASSPMYDYGYTFGSGTRLTVV.